This TCR beta chain was identified during a study of blood T cell repertoires in COVID-19. For the study at large: Researchers got acute and convalescent COVID-19 samples from the United States, Italy and Spain. In each case, the material was cDNA or gDNA derived from T cells, B-cell-depleted T cells, or PBMCs.

Germline V gene data show CDR1 as LNHDA and CDR2 as SQIVND (reference sequence). The trim removed 5 bases at V and 4 bases at J, leaving 5 bases unmatched. This CDR3 comprises 14 residues. Study processing details: Reference gene primers were amplified, and this amplification served to estimate nucleated cell counts. Here immunoSEQ multiplex PCR was the method, and the copy in TCRdb shows in-frame clones only, minus some. V and J calls plus clone size are reproduced from that table; the DNA served to infer D and trimming. The table has roughly 230,000 clones, 80% to 90% seen once. This sequence was found in a man between 50 and 59 years old with acute or convalescent COVID-19. Sequences were obtained from peripheral blood. The V call is TRBV19, the J call TRBJ1-3; 7 nucleotides align to TRBD1. CDR3 sequence reads: CASSPTGSGNTIYF. The CDR3 DNA follows: TGTGCCAGTAGTCCGACAGGGTCCGGAAACACCATATATTTT. The variable domain in full, with the rest retrieved from reference TRBV19 and TRBJ1-3, is DGGITQSPKYLFRKEGQNVTLSCEQNLNHDAMYWYRQDPGQGLRLIYYSQIVNDFQKGDIAEGYSVSREKKESFPLTVTSAQKNPTAFYLCASSPTGSGNTIYFGEGSWLTVV.